The 18 T cell receptor beta chains below come from one sample, sequenced in a study of identical twins (dated by TCRdb to the mid-2010s). Library preparation used 5' RACE. The sequencing machine was an Illumina HiSeq 2000. Using fastp trimming at Q25 and MiXCR clonotype assembly, TCRdb reanalyzed the public sequencing data and kept in-frame beta chains. All rows with the same CDR3 protein become a single entry with the most common DNA and genes. The sample profile shows 200,000 to 250,000 distinct CDR3 sequences; approximately 7.8% of them were found once. More than 5% of the sample goes to the ten largest clones. The same sample was also studied in work on yellow fever vaccine responses in identical twins.

Sequencing used CD8+ T cells sorted from blood. The receptors come from a woman younger than 30 in good health.

This clonotype has more than one count but fewer than ten. The chain employs TRBV11-2 and TRBJ2-7; D gene uncertain. The CDR3 sequence is 12 residues long. Trimming took 5 bases from V and 2 from J, leaving 7 bases between them. Germline V gene data show CDR1 as SGHAT and CDR2 as FQNNGV. The CDR3 loop reads CASSPHPYEQYV. In nucleotides, the CDR3 is TGTGCCAGCAGCCCCCACCCCTACGAGCAGTACGTC.

This clonotype has a count of ten or more. This chain uses TRBV29-1 with TRBJ1-1; no clear D gene. The CDR3 is made up of 14 amino acids. Trimming removed 3 bases at V and 5 bases at J, with 16 bases between. Germline V lookup: CDR1 SQVTM, CDR2 ANQGSEA. The CDR3 coding sequence is TGCAGCGTTGATTCGCAGGCCCCCCGGACTGAAGCTTTCTTT. Protein sequence: CSVDSQAPRTEAFF. The whole variable domain, remainder taken from reference TRBV29-1 and TRBJ1-1, is SAVISQKPSRDICQRGTSLTIQCQVDSQVTMMFWYRQQPGQSLTLIATANQGSEATYESGFVIDKFPISRPNLTFSTLTVSNMSPEDSSIYLCSVDSQAPRTEAFFGQGTRLTVV.

Comments on this clonotype: A much larger clone lies one base from this, so it may be a read error. V and J are TRBV29-1 and TRBJ2-1, with TRBD1 matching over 7 bases. The CDR3 has 15 residues. The J segment lost 6 bases and the V segment lost 5 bases, leaving 13 bases of the junction unmatched. CDR1 and CDR2 from the germline V gene are SQVTM and ANQGSEA. CDR3 DNA sequence: TGCAGCGTTTATCGAGGGACAGTCGTAGGCAATGAGCAGTTCTTC. Encoded protein: CSVYRGTVVGNEQFF.

This clonotype was seen repeatedly, ten times or more. The genes are TRBV28 and TRBJ2-1; 14 nucleotides line up with TRBD2. CDR3 length equals 19 residues. The V and J ends lost 1 base and 7 bases, in that order; junction bases with no gene match: 12. The germline V gene has CDR1 MDHEN and CDR2 SYDVKM. The CDR3 protein is CASSLYSVAGTSGRNEQFF. The DNA of the CDR3 is TGTGCCAGCAGTTTATACTCAGTAGCCGGGACTAGCGGGAGAAATGAGCAGTTCTTC.

The sample holds a few counts of this clonotype. The chain employs TRBV28 and TRBJ2-3; 7 positions match TRBD2. The germline V gene encodes CDR1 MDHEN and CDR2 SYDVKM. The V gene end was trimmed by 5 bases and the J gene end by 0 bases; junction bases not matched to a gene: 8. CDR3 length equals 16 residues. CDR3 protein: CASSPGTTHSTDTQYF. Here the CDR3 DNA reads TGTGCCAGCAGTCCCGGGACTACCCACAGCACAGATACGCAGTATTTT. Drawing the rest from reference TRBV28 and TRBJ2-3, the complete variable domain is DVKVTQSSRYLVKRTGEKVFLECVQDMDHENMFWYRQDPGLGLRLIYFSYDVKMKEKGDIPEGYSVSREKKERFSLILESASTNQTSMYLCASSPGTTHSTDTQYFGPGTRLTVL.

The V gene is TRBV10-2, the J gene TRBJ2-1; TRBD2 matches 9 bases. Germline V gene data show CDR1 as WSHSY and CDR2 as SAAADI. V dropped 6 bases and J dropped 8; count of bases not matched to a gene: 5. The CDR3 length is 13 residues. As DNA, the CDR3 is TGCGCCAGCAGGGGCGGGGGGGCCTATGAGCAGTTCTTC. It codes for CASRGGGAYEQFF.

Only a few counts were recorded for this clonotype. This chain uses TRBV9 with TRBJ2-1; D is unresolved. Trimming took 0 bases from V and 8 from J, leaving 12 bases between them. This CDR3 spans 14 amino acids. Germline V gives CDR1 SGDLS, CDR2 YYNGEE. The CDR3, as DNA: TGTGCCAGCAGCGTAGTTGACCGACCGCATGAGCAGTTCTTC. It specifies CASSVVDRPHEQFF. The full variable domain, with the rest looked up from reference TRBV9 and TRBJ2-1, is DSGVTQTPKHLITATGQRVTLRCSPRSGDLSVYWYQQSLDQGLQFLIQYYNGEERAKGNILERFSAQQFPDLHSELNLSSLELGDSALYFCASSVVDRPHEQFFGPGTRLTVL.

This clonotype has only a few counts. The rearrangement uses TRBV4-2 and TRBJ2-7; TRBD2 agrees at 12 bases. J gave up 7 bases and V 4 bases, and 11 bases lay outside the gene matches. The CDR3 spans 16 residues. CDR1 is LGHNA and CDR2 is YNFKEQ in the germline V gene. CDR3 nucleotide sequence: TGTGCCAGCAGCCCCAGGACTAGCGGGGACGCTAGGGAGCAGTACTTC. Protein: CASSPRTSGDAREQYF.

This clonotype occurred many times. The V and J genes are TRBV14 and TRBJ2-1, with D unclear. CDR3 length: 14 residues. Trimming pared 4 bases from V and 8 bases from J, leaving 15 bases between. CDR1 is SGHDN, CDR2 FVKESK, per germline. The CDR3 region is CASSPRKIGDEQFF. The DNA of the CDR3 is TGTGCCAGCAGCCCTAGAAAGATTGGGGATGAGCAGTTCTTC.

This clonotype appeared a few times. The chain links TRBV28 to TRBJ2-2; TRBD2 is a possible D gene (5 bases). This CDR3 contains 18 residues. Germline values: CDR1 MDHEN, CDR2 SYDVKM. The V and J ends lost 3 bases and 4 bases respectively, with 21 bases between them. CDR3 sequence reads: CASSFFWRADEGTGELFF. CDR3 coding DNA: TGTGCCAGCAGTTTCTTTTGGCGGGCAGACGAAGGCACCGGGGAGCTGTTTTTT.

A few counts support this clonotype. The chain carries TRBV3-1 and TRBJ2-7; 7 nucleotides align to TRBD2. CDR3 length equals 15 residues. Germline CDR1 and CDR2: LGHDT and YNNKEL (reference sequence). V gave up 2 bases and J gave up 3 bases; unmatched junction bases: 7. The CDR3 sequence: CASSQFNGRFYEQYF. As DNA, the CDR3 is TGTGCCAGCAGCCAATTTAACGGGAGGTTCTACGAGCAGTACTTC.

This clonotype was counted only a few times. The chain links TRBV28 to TRBJ2-7; D remains ambiguous. V gave up 5 bases and J gave up 7 bases, with 9 bases separating them. The length of the CDR3 is 11 residues. From germline, CDR1 is MDHEN and CDR2 SYDVKM. Written as DNA, the CDR3 is TGTGCCAGCAGTCCTTCTAGGGAGCAGTACTTC. Amino acid sequence: CASSPSREQYF.

This clonotype appeared many times. The V gene is TRBV12-3 or TRBV12-4, the J gene TRBJ1-4; a weak D match, TRBD1 (5 bases). V was pared by 4 bases and J by 11 bases, with 17 bases between. The CDR3 loop spans 14 amino acids. The CDR3 region has the DNA TGTGCCAGCAGTTCAGACGGGGGACGACGGAAACTGTTTTTT. It codes for CASSSDGGRRKLFF.

This clonotype was seen at least ten times. V is TRBV12-3 or TRBV12-4 and J is TRBJ1-1; no clear D gene. The CDR3 loop spans 16 amino acids. V shed 8 bases and J shed 1 base, with 20 bases lying between them. DNA of the CDR3: TGTGCCAGCCTTATTTACAGTGTTCCTCAGAACACTGAAGCTTTCTTT. Protein product: CASLIYSVPQNTEAFF.

This clonotype appeared many times. The chain uses TRBV12-3 or TRBV12-4 and TRBJ2-5, with D unresolved. The CDR3 runs 11 residues. V dropped 3 bases and J dropped 5 bases, with 4 bases sitting between them. CDR3 nucleotide sequence: TGTGCCAGCAGTTTTACGGAGACCCAGTACTTC. Protein product: CASSFTETQYF.

This clonotype has ten or more counts. The rearrangement uses TRBV12-3 or TRBV12-4 and TRBJ2-1; 10 positions agree with TRBD2. Germline trimming cut 5 bases from V and 4 bases from J; bases unmatched to any gene: 5. The CDR3 runs 15 residues. CDR3 bases: TGTGCCAGCAGTGTGGGGACTAGCGTATACAATGAGCAGTTCTTC. This codes for CASSVGTSVYNEQFF.

This clonotype was seen ten or more times. The rearrangement links TRBV4-1 to TRBJ2-5, with 7 bases matching TRBD1. This CDR3 region has 16 residues. Trimming took 3 bases from V and 0 from J; bases not matched to a gene: 7. Per germline, CDR1 MGHRA and CDR2 YSYEKL. In DNA form, the CDR3 reads TGCGCCAGCAGCCATTCCGGGACAGAGTACCAAGAGACCCAGTACTTC. Translating it yields CASSHSGTEYQETQYF.

The rearrangement uses TRBV20-1 and TRBJ2-7; no clear D. The V gene's germline CDR1 is DFQATT and CDR2 SNEGSKA (reference sequence). CDR3 length equals 13 residues. V lost 5 bases and J lost 5, with 16 bases in between. The CDR3 DNA follows: TGCAGTGCTTTCCTCGTCAGATTCCACGAGCAGTACGTC. This translates into CSAFLVRFHEQYV.